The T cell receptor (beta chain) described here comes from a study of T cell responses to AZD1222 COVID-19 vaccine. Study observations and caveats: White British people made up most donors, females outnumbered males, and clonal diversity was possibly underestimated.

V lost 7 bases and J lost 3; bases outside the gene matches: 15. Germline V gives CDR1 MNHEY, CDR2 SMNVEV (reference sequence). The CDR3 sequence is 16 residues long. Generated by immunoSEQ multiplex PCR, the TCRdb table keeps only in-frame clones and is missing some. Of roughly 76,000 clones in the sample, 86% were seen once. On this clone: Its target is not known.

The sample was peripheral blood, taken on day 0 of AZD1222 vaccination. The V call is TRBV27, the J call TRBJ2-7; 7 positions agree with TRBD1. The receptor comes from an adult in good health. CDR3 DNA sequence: TGTGCCAGCACTGGGGGACCGGGACAGCCTGACTACGAGCAGTACTTC. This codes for CASTGGPGQPDYEQYF.